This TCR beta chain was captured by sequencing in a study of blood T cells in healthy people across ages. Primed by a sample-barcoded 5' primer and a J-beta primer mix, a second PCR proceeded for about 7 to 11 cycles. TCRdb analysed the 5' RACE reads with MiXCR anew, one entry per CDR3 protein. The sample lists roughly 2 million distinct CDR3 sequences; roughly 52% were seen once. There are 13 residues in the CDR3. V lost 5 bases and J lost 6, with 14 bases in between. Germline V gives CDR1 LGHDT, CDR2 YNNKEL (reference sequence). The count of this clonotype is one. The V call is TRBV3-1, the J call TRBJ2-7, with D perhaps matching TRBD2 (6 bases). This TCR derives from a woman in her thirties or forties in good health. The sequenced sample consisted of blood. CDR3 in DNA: TGTGCCAGCAGCACCTTCCGGGACTCCGAGCAGTACTTC. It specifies CASSTFRDSEQYF.